These T cell receptor beta chains were read from a single sample in a study of T cells in tuberculosis. TCRdb's table, derived via immunoSEQ multiplex PCR, lists solely in-frame clones and lacks some. The sample holds 30,000 to 40,000 clones, roughly 94% seen once. The specimen comprised PBMCs, sampled at tuberculosis diagnosis. Every receptor here comes from an adult with tuberculosis. CDR3s include the opening cysteine and the closing phenylalanine or tryptophan. D genes are given only for firm matches. Some rows mark clone size as missing; the rest say once, few, many or name a class of expanded clone.

d_gene	abundance	j_gene	v_gene	CDR3aa	CDR3nt
TRBD2	.	TRBJ2-2	TRBV28	CASLKGLAGNGELFF	TGTGCCAGCCTTAAGGGACTAGCGGGCAACGGGGAGCTGTTTTTT
.	.	TRBJ1-4	TRBV9	CASSATAAGEKLFF	TGTGCCAGCAGCGCAACAGCGGCGGGTGAAAAACTGTTTTTT
.	.	TRBJ1-5	TRBV23-1	CASSLAPTGFISNQPQHF	TGCGCCAGCAGTCTAGCCCCCACAGGGTTTATTAGCAATCAGCCCCAGCATTTT
.	.	TRBJ1-2	TRBV11-2	CASSLTPGLMANYGYTF	TGTGCCAGCAGCTTAACCCCAGGGTTAATGGCTAACTATGGCTACACCTTC
TRBD1	.	TRBJ2-3	TRBV25-1	CASSPRQGKASTDTQYF	TGTGCCAGCAGCCCTAGACAGGGGAAAGCTAGCACAGATACGCAGTATTTT
.	.	TRBJ1-2	TRBV4-1	CASSQDPQGWNYGYTF	TGCGCCAGCAGCCAAGATCCACAGGGATGGAACTATGGCTACACCTTC
.	.	TRBJ1-4	TRBV4-1	CASSQGPTGREEKLFF	TGCGCCAGCAGCCAAGGTCCCACGGGCCGGGAAGAAAAACTGTTTTTT
.	.	TRBJ1-3	TRBV5-1	CASSLGVRTVTGNTIYF	TGCGCCAGCAGCTTGGGGGTGCGGACAGTAACTGGAAACACCATATATTTT
TRBD2	.	TRBJ2-1	TRBV12-5	CASGLVRSSGGAHEQFF	TGTGCTAGTGGTTTGGTCCGCAGTAGCGGGGGTGCCCATGAGCAGTTCTTC
.	once	TRBJ1-2	TRBV27	CASSWGENYGYTF	TGTGCCAGCAGTTGGGGAGAGAACTATGGCTACACCTTC
TRBD1	.	TRBJ2-7	TRBV10-3	CAISRDRSYEQYF	TGTGCCATCAGCCGGGACAGATCCTACGAGCAGTACTTC
TRBD1	.	TRBJ2-5	TRBV27	CASSPQGAETQYF	TGTGCCAGCAGTCCACAGGGGGCTGAGACCCAGTACTTC